A selection of T cell receptor beta chains follows, all from one sample in a study of molecular identifiers for immune sequencing clone quantification. MiXCR was run by TCRdb on the PCR reads, yielding one entry per CDR3 protein. The data show about half a million distinct CDR3 sequences, around a fifth seen once. The specimen was naive CD8+ T cells from blood, with Jurkat cell RNA spiked in. The source is a human donor in good health. Some libraries in this study had Jurkat cell RNA spiked in. CDR3s include the opening cysteine and the closing phenylalanine or tryptophan. D genes are given only for firm matches. Where a row states a size, it is once, few, many or the class of an expanded clone; other rows omit it.

TRBJ1-3	.	TRBV6-2/TRBV6-3	.	CASSWTASGNTIYF	TGTGCCAGCAGTTGGACAGCCTCTGGAAACACCATATATTTT
TRBJ2-7	many	TRBV4-1	.	CASSLDPRSLYEQYF	TGCGCCAGCAGTCTAGACCCTCGCTCTTTATACGAGCAGTACTTC
TRBJ2-3	.	TRBV9	TRBD2	CASSVVGRALDTQYF	TGTGCCAGCAGCGTAGTCGGGAGGGCCCTGGATACGCAGTATTTT
TRBJ2-7	.	TRBV28	.	CASSLSGMNYEQYF	TGTGCCAGCAGTTTATCAGGGATGAACTACGAGCAGTACTTC
TRBJ1-4	.	TRBV15	TRBD1	CATSSRGDSGEKLFF	TGTGCCACCAGCAGCCGAGGGGACAGTGGTGAAAAACTGTTTTTT
TRBJ2-1	few	TRBV20-1	.	CSAEEEAQFF	TGCAGTGCTGAGGAGGAAGCACAGTTCTTC
TRBJ2-7	many	TRBV7-2	.	CASSPGTAYSYYEQYF	TGTGCCAGCAGCCCAGGGACGGCGTACAGCTACTACGAGCAGTACTTC
TRBJ1-1	many	TRBV5-6	.	CASSWAPNTEAFF	TGTGCCAGCAGCTGGGCCCCGAACACTGAAGCTTTCTTT
TRBJ2-7	few	TRBV19	TRBD1	CASNIGTGTSYEQYF	TGTGCCAGTAACATTGGGACAGGAACCTCCTACGAGCAGTACTTC
TRBJ1-1	.	TRBV14	TRBD1	CASSQDRYRGTEAFF	TGTGCCAGCAGCCAAGATCGGTACAGGGGCACTGAAGCTTTCTTT
TRBJ2-5	few	TRBV20-1	.	CSARLVRVGETQYF	TGCAGTGCCCGACTAGTTCGGGTCGGGGAGACCCAGTACTTC
TRBJ2-3	.	TRBV12-3/TRBV12-4	.	CASSYTTDSDTQYF	TGTGCCAGCAGTTACACGACAGATTCAGATACGCAGTATTTT
TRBJ1-1	few	TRBV19	TRBD1	CASRKQGADTEAFF	TGTGCCAGTAGGAAACAGGGGGCCGACACTGAAGCTTTCTTT
TRBJ2-3	many	TRBV6-6	.	CASSYHYTDTQYF	TGTGCCAGCAGTTACCATTACACAGATACGCAGTATTTT
TRBJ2-6	.	TRBV12-5	.	CASGLDDSGANVLTF	TGTGCTAGTGGTTTAGATGACTCTGGGGCCAACGTCCTGACTTTC
TRBJ2-1	few	TRBV7-9	.	CASSLGENNEQFF	TGTGCCAGCAGCTTAGGGGAAAACAATGAGCAGTTCTTC
TRBJ2-7	many	TRBV7-6	.	CASSPTGGGEQYF	TGTGCCAGCAGCCCCACGGGGGGCGGCGAGCAGTACTTC
TRBJ1-1	.	TRBV18	.	CASSPPLGQSRSEASF	TGTGCCAGCTCACCACCCCTCGGACAGTCTAGGTCTGAAGCTTCCTTT
TRBJ2-7	.	TRBV5-5	TRBD2	CASSDGTSGGREQYF	TGTGCCAGCAGCGACGGGACTAGCGGGGGTCGCGAGCAGTACTTC
TRBJ1-5	.	TRBV6-2/TRBV6-3	TRBD1	CASSYTSGGDRPQHF	TGTGCCAGCAGTTACACCTCAGGGGGCGATCGGCCCCAGCATTTT
TRBJ2-7	few	TRBV28	TRBD1	CASSSLTDRVYEQYF	TGTGCCAGCAGCTCGCTCACGGACAGGGTTTACGAGCAGTACTTC
TRBJ2-1	.	TRBV7-6	.	CASSLLEEEQFF	TGTGCCAGCAGCTTATTAGAGGAAGAGCAGTTCTTC
TRBJ2-7	.	TRBV7-2	TRBD2	CASSPLAGGRDEQYF	TGTGCCAGCAGCCCCCTAGCGGGGGGCCGGGACGAGCAGTACTTC
TRBJ2-5	many	TRBV25-1	TRBD2	CASSESVAGYQETQYF	TGTGCCAGCAGTGAATCCGTAGCGGGCTACCAAGAGACCCAGTACTTC
TRBJ2-7	.	TRBV6-5	.	CASSYGGDSYEQYF	TGTGCCAGCAGTTACGGCGGGGACTCCTACGAGCAGTACTTC
TRBJ1-5	.	TRBV6-6	.	CASSYSRRSNQPQHF	TGTGCCAGCAGTTACTCGCGGCGTAGCAATCAGCCCCAGCATTTT
TRBJ2-3	many	TRBV27	.	CASSPLAQADTQYF	TGTGCCAGCAGTCCACTAGCTCAGGCAGATACGCAGTATTTT
TRBJ2-7	.	TRBV27	.	CASNSLPGAGPGVTYEQYF	TGTGCCAGCAATTCACTCCCGGGCGCCGGTCCAGGGGTTACCTACGAGCAGTACTTC
TRBJ2-3	.	TRBV7-2	.	CASSLAQSRSTDTQYF	TGTGCCAGCAGCTTAGCTCAAAGCAGGAGCACAGATACGCAGTATTTT
TRBJ2-2	many	TRBV30	TRBD1	CAWTGTVNTGELFF	TGTGCCTGGACAGGGACAGTGAACACCGGGGAGCTGTTTTTT
TRBJ1-2	few	TRBV10-3	.	CAITTPEGFSYGYTF	TGTGCCATCACCACTCCCGAGGGGTTTAGCTATGGCTACACCTTC
TRBJ2-3	.	TRBV7-3	TRBD1	CASSPGQGFSTDTQYF	TGTGCCAGCAGCCCCGGACAGGGTTTTAGCACAGATACGCAGTATTTT
TRBJ2-3	.	TRBV20-1	.	CSARVFGSSTDTQYF	TGCAGTGCTAGAGTCTTTGGAAGTAGCACAGATACGCAGTATTTT
TRBJ2-3	many	TRBV12-3/TRBV12-4	.	CASSFTVPDTQYF	TGTGCCAGCAGTTTTACAGTCCCCGATACGCAGTATTTT
TRBJ2-7	.	TRBV7-8	.	CATSSSRTGRRDVEQYF	TGTGCGACCAGCAGTTCGAGAACAGGGCGCCGAGATGTTGAGCAGTACTTC
TRBJ2-7	many	TRBV5-6	TRBD1	CASSGPQGQAYEQYF	TGTGCCAGCAGCGGGCCGCAGGGACAGGCATACGAGCAGTACTTC
TRBJ2-5	few	TRBV6-5	.	CASSQASYSIGTETQYF	TGTGCCAGCAGCCAGGCCTCCTATAGTATAGGCACGGAGACCCAGTACTTC
TRBJ1-1	.	TRBV5-4	.	CASSLDNRVLAFF	TGTGCCAGCAGCTTGGATAACAGGGTGTTAGCTTTCTTT
TRBJ2-7	few	TRBV20-1	TRBD1	CSARAIDRGYEQYF	TGCAGTGCTAGGGCAATAGACAGGGGCTACGAGCAGTACTTC
TRBJ1-1	few	TRBV4-1	TRBD1	CASSQPRDRQNTEAFF	TGCGCCAGCAGCCAACCCCGGGACAGACAGAACACTGAAGCTTTCTTT
TRBJ2-3	many	TRBV7-9	TRBD2	CASSQGLAVLSTDTQYF	TGTGCCAGCAGCCAGGGACTAGCGGTACTTAGCACAGATACGCAGTATTTT
TRBJ2-1	many	TRBV7-3	TRBD2	CASSTSSGPLNEQFF	TGTGCCAGCAGCACATCTAGCGGCCCCCTCAATGAGCAGTTCTTC
TRBJ2-7	many	TRBV7-9	TRBD1	CASSRQPGTGYEQYF	TGTGCCAGCAGCCGGCAGCCCGGGACAGGCTACGAGCAGTACTTC
TRBJ2-7	.	TRBV5-6	.	CASSLGHTILSYEQYF	TGTGCCAGCAGCTTGGGACACACGATCCTCTCCTACGAGCAGTACTTC
TRBJ2-3	many	TRBV4-3	.	CASSQPMGRDTQYF	TGCGCCAGCAGCCAACCCATGGGCCGAGATACGCAGTATTTT
TRBJ2-1	.	TRBV7-9	.	CASSPGSTGHNEQFF	TGTGCCAGCAGCCCCGGATCGACAGGACACAATGAGCAGTTCTTC
TRBJ2-1	.	TRBV9	.	CASSEGGASAPVSSYNEQFF	TGTGCCAGCAGCGAGGGGGGGGCTAGCGCCCCCGTTAGCTCCTACAATGAGCAGTTCTTC
TRBJ1-5	.	TRBV6-2/TRBV6-3	TRBD1	CASSPRDSTTLMGAQHF	TGTGCCAGCAGTCCCCGGGACAGCACCACTCTGATGGGAGCCCAGCATTTT
TRBJ2-2	.	TRBV7-8	TRBD2	CASSSPAGLAGTGELFF	TGTGCCAGCAGCTCCCCCGCTGGACTAGCAGGAACCGGGGAGCTGTTTTTT
TRBJ2-5	many	TRBV28	TRBD1	CASPKVSPGQGRQETQYF	TGTGCCAGCCCCAAGGTCTCTCCGGGACAGGGGAGGCAAGAGACCCAGTACTTC
TRBJ2-3	many	TRBV7-3	.	CASSLIGGGTDTQYF	TGTGCCAGCAGCTTAATCGGGGGCGGCACAGATACGCAGTATTTT
TRBJ2-6	many	TRBV27	.	CASSLVIGANVLTF	TGTGCCAGCAGTCTCGTTATTGGGGCCAACGTCCTGACTTTC
TRBJ1-1	many	TRBV12-3/TRBV12-4	.	CASSLGGAMNTEAFF	TGTGCCAGCAGTTTGGGGGGGGCAATGAACACTGAAGCTTTCTTT
TRBJ2-1	few	TRBV27	TRBD1	CASSLPGTGKNEQFF	TGTGCCAGCAGTTTGCCAGGGACAGGGAAAAATGAGCAGTTCTTC
TRBJ2-5	.	TRBV6-2/TRBV6-3	.	CASSYWQKQETQYF	TGTGCCAGCAGTTACTGGCAGAAGCAAGAGACCCAGTACTTC
TRBJ1-3	many	TRBV29-1	.	CSVASGGNTIYF	TGCAGCGTTGCTTCCGGGGGAAACACCATATATTTT